The present TCR beta chain was sequenced within a study of CD8+CD57+ T cells in acquired aplastic anemia. General study results and limits: The same twenty-nine CD8+ CDR3 sequences occurred in patients and in controls.

Selection for sequencing was limited to patients who had shown CD8+CD57+ cell expansion by flow cytometry. A note on this clonotype: What it recognizes is unknown.

From germline, CDR1 is LNHDA and CDR2 SQIVND (reference sequence). V was cut by 3 bases and J by 0 bases, with 9 bases left in between. The CDR3 is 15 amino acids. Genomic DNA acted as the template from which TCR beta VDJ combination and CDR3 sequence profiling were carried out. TCRdb reprocessed the reads with MiXCR, giving one entry per CDR3 protein. Of about 160,000 distinct CDR3 sequences in the sample, 47% were seen once. The sequence derives from a human donor with aplastic anemia. The sequenced sample consisted of sorted CD4+, CD8+, or CD8+CD57+ T cells (not recorded which) from PBMCs. The J gene is TRBJ1-5, the V gene TRBV19; weak D call: TRBD1 (6 bases). In DNA, the CDR3 is TGTGCCAGTAGTATCTTGGACAGTAGCAATCAGCCCCAGCATTTT. Amino acids: CASSILDSSNQPQHF.